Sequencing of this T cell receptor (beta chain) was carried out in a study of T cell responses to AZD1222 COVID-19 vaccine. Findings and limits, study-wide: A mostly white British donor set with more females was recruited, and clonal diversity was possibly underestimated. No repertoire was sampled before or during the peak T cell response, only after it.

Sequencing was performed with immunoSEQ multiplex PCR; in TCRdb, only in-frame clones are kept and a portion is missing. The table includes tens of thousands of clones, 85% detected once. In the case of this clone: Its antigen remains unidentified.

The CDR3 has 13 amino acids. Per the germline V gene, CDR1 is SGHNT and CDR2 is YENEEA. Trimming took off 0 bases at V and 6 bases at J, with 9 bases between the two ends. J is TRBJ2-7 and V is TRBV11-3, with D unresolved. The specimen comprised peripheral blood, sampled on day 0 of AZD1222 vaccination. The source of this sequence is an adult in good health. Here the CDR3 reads CASSLEGMGEQYF. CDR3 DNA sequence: TGTGCCAGCAGCTTAGAAGGGATGGGCGAGCAGTACTTC.